This T cell receptor (beta chain) is drawn from a study of OX40 agonist ivuxolimab in advanced cancers. Findings and caveats of the study: Mean expanded clone counts were higher in CD8+ than CD4+ T cells. Clonal expansion by week 6 occurred in CD4+ and CD8+ blood T cells (at 0.1 to 3.0 mg/kg). The investigators did not determine what antigen specificity the expanded peripheral T cells had.

Germline values: CDR1 MDHEN, CDR2 SYDVKM. This CDR3 is 13 amino acids long. V lost 3 bases and J lost 5; bases outside the gene matches: 2. This clone was seen ten or more times. Antigen: not known. The identical CDR3 is also encoded by other nucleotide sequences in the sample. Any history of autoimmune disease or systemic immunosuppression disqualified patients. Sequenced by immunoSEQ multiplex PCR; TCRdb stores in-frame clones only, minus some. Of about 49,000 clones detected, roughly 79% appear once; the ten largest clones hold approximately 6.5%. The sample here was CD4+ or CD8+ T cells sorted from blood, taken in a trial of the OX40 agonist ivuxolimab. The TCR originated in an adult with an advanced solid tumor such as melanoma, head and neck, liver or kidney cancer. The rearrangement joins TRBV28 to TRBJ1-2, with 8 bases that match TRBD1. CDR3 in DNA: TGTGCCAGCAGTTTGGGGACAGGTTATGGCTACACCTTC. Its translation is CASSLGTGYGYTF.